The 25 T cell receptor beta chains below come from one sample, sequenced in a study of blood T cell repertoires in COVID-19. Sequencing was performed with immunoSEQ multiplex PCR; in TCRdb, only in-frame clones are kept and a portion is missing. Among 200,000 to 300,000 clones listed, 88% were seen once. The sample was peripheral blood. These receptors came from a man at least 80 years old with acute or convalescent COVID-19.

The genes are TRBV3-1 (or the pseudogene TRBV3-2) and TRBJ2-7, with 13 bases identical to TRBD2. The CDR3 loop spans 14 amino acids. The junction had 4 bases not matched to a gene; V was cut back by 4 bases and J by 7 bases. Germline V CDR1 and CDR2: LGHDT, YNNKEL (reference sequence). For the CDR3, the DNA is TGTGCCAGCAGCCTTGGACTAGCGGGAGCGGAGCAGTACTTC. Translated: CASSLGLAGAEQYF.

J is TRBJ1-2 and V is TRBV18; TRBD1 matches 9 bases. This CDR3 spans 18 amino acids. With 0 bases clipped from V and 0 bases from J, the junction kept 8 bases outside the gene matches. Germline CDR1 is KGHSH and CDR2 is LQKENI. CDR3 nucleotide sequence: TGTGCCAGCTCACCACCGGGACAGGGCCTCAAAGCTAACTATGGCTACACCTTC. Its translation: CASSPPGQGLKANYGYTF.

The CDR3: CASSPSRGQPQHF. The CDR3 DNA reads TGTGCCAGCAGCCCGTCTCGGGGGCAGCCCCAGCATTTT. The V call is TRBV14, the J call TRBJ1-5, with D possibly being TRBD1 (5 bases). Germline CDR1 and CDR2: SGHDN and FVKESK. CDR3 length: 13 amino acids. V gave up 4 bases and J gave up 7 bases, with 11 bases separating them.

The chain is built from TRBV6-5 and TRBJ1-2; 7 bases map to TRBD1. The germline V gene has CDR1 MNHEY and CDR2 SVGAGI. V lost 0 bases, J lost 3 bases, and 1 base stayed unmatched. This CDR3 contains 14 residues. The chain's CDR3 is CASSYSTGYYGYTF. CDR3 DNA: TGTGCCAGCAGTTACTCGACAGGGTACTATGGCTACACCTTC.

The CDR3 DNA follows: TGTGCCAGCTCACCACTACGAGGGGAGGGGGCTGAAGCTTTCTTT. This encodes CASSPLRGEGAEAFF. This rearrangement joins TRBV18 to TRBJ1-1; the D gene is possibly TRBD1 (6 bases). This CDR3 is 15 amino acids long. In germline, CDR1 is KGHSH, CDR2 LQKENI. Between the trimmed V and J ends, which lost 1 base and 6 bases, there was a span of 15 bases.

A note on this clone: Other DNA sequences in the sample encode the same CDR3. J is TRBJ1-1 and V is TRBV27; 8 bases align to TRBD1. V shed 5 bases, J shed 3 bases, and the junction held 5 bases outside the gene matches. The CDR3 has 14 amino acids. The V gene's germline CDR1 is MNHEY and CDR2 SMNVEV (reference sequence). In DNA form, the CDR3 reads TGTGCCAGCAGTCCCCTACAGGGGGACACTGAAGCTTTCTTT. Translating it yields CASSPLQGDTEAFF.

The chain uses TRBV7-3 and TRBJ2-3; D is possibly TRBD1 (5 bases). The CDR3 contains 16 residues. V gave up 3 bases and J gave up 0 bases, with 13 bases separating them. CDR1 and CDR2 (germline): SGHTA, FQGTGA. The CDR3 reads CASSLQGSRSTDTQYF. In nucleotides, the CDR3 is TGTGCCAGCAGCTTGCAGGGCTCCCGCAGCACAGATACGCAGTATTTT.

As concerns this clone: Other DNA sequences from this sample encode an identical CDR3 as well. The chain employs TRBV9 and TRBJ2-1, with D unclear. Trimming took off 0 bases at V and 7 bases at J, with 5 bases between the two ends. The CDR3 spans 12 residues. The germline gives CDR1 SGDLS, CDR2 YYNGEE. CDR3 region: CASSVGANEQFF. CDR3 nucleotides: TGTGCCAGCAGCGTAGGGGCGAATGAGCAGTTCTTC. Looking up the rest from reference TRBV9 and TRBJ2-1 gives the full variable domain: DSGVTQTPKHLITATGQRVTLRCSPRSGDLSVYWYQQSLDQGLQFLIQYYNGEERAKGNILERFSAQQFPDLHSELNLSSLELGDSALYFCASSVGANEQFFGPGTRLTVL.

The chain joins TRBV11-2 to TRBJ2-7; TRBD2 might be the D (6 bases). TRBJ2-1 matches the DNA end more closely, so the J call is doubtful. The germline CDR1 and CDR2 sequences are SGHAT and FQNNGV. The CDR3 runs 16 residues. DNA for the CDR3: TGTGCCAGCAGCTTAGTGGGGGGAGGCTCCTACAATGAGCAGTTCTTC. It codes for CASSLVGGGSYNEQFF.

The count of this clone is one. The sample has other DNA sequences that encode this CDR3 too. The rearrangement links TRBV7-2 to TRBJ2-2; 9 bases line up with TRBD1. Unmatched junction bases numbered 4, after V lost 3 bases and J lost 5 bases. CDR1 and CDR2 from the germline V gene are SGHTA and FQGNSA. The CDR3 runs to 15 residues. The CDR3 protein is CASSLLGQGTGELFF. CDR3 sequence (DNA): TGTGCCAGCAGCTTGTTGGGACAGGGTACCGGGGAGCTGTTTTTT. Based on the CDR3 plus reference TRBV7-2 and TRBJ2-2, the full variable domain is GAGVSQSPSNKVTEKGKDVELRCDPISGHTALYWYRQSLGQGLEFLIYFQGNSAPDKSGLPSDRFSAERTGGSVSTLTIQRTQQEDSAVYLCASSLLGQGTGELFFGEGSRLTVL.

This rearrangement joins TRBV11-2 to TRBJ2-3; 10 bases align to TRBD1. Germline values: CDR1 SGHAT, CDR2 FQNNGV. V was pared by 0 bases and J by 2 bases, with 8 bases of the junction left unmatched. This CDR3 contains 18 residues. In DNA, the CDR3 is TGTGCCAGCAGCTTAGATTTGGGACAGGGGTTTTCCACAGATACGCAGTATTTT. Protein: CASSLDLGQGFSTDTQYF.

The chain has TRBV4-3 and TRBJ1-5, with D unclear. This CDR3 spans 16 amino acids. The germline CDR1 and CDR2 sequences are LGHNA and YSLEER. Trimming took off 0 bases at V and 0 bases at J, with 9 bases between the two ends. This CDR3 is CASSQDHGYSNQPQHF. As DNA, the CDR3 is TGCGCCAGCAGCCAAGATCACGGTTATAGCAATCAGCCCCAGCATTTT.

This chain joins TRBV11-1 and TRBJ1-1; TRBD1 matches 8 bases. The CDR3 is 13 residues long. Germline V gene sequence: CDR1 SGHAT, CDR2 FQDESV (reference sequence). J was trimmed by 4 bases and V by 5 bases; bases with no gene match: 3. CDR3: CASSLQGATEAFF. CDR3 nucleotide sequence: TGTGCCAGCAGCCTCCAGGGGGCCACTGAAGCTTTCTTT.

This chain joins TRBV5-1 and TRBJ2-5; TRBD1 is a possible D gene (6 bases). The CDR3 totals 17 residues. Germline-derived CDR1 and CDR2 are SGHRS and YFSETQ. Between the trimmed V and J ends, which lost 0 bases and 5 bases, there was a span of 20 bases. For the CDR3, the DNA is TGCGCCAGCAGCTTGGCTATCCCAGGGGCCCCGAAGGAGACCCAGTACTTC. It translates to CASSLAIPGAPKETQYF.

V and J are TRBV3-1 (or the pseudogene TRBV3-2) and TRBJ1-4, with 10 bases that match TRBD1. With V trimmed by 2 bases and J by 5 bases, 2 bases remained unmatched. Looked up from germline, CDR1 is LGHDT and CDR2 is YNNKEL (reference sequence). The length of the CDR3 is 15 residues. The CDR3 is CASSQSTGGNEKLFF. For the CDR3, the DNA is TGTGCCAGCAGCCAATCGACAGGGGGCAATGAAAAACTGTTTTTT.

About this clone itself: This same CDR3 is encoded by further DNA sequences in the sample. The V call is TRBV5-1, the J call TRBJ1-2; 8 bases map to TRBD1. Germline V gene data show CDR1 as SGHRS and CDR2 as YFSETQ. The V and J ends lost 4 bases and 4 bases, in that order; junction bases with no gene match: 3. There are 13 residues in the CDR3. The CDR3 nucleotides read TGCGCCAGCAGCGGAGGACAGGGCTATGGCTACACCTTC. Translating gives CASSGGQGYGYTF.

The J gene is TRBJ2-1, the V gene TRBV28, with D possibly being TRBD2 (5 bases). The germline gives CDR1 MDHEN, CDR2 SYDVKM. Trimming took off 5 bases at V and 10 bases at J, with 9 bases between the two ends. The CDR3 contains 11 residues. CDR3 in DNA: TGTGCCAGCAGTCTTAGGAGGGAGCAGTTCTTC. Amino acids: CASSLRREQFF.

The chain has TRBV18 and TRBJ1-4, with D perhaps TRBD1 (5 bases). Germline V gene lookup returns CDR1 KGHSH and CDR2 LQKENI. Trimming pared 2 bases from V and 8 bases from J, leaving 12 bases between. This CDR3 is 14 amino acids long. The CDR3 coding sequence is TGTGCCAGCTCACCAGATGGGGGGATCGAAAAACTGTTTTTT. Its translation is CASSPDGGIEKLFF. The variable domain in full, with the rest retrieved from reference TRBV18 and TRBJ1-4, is NAGVMQNPRHLVRRRGQEARLRCSPMKGHSHVYWYRQLPEEGLKFMVYLQKENIIDESGMPKERFSAEFPKEGPSILRIQQVVRGDSAAYFCASSPDGGIEKLFFGSGTQLSVL.

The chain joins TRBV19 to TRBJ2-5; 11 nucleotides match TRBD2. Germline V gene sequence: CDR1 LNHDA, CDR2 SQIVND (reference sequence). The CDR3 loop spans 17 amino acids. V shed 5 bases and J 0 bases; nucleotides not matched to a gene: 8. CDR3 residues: CASSPRLAGSYQETQYF. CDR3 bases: TGTGCCAGTAGTCCAAGACTAGCGGGATCTTACCAAGAGACCCAGTACTTC.

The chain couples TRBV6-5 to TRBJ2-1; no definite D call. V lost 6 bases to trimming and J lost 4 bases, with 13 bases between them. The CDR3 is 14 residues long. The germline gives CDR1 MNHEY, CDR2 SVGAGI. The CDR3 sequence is CASRLIQVYNEQFF. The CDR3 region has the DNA TGTGCCAGCAGACTTATTCAGGTGTACAATGAGCAGTTCTTC.

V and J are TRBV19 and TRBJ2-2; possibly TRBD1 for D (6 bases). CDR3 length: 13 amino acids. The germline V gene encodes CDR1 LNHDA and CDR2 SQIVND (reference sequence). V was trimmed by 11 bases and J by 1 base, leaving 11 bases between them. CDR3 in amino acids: CAVYRVNTGELFF. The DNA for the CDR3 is TGTGCCGTCTACAGGGTGAACACCGGGGAGCTGTTTTTT.

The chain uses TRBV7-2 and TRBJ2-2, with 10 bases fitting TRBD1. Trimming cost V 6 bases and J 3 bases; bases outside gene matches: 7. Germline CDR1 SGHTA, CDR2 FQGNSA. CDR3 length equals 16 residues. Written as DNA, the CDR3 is TGTGCCAGCAGTTACTCCGGGACAGGGGACACCGGGGAGCTGTTTTTT. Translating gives CASSYSGTGDTGELFF.

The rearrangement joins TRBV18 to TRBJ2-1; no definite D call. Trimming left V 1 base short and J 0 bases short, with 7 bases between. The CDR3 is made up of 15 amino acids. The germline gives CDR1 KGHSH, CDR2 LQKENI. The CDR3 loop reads CASSPRDSSYNEQFF. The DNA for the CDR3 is TGTGCCAGCTCACCACGTGATAGCTCCTACAATGAGCAGTTCTTC.

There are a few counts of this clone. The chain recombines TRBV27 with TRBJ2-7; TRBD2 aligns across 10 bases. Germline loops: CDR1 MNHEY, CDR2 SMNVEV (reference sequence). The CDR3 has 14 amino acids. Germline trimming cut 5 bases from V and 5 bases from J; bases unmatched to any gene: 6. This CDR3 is CASSPGLAIDEQYF. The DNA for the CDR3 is TGTGCCAGCAGTCCGGGACTAGCGATCGACGAGCAGTACTTC.

CDR3 in DNA: TGTGCCAGCAGTTCCCGACTCCAGAGCTCCTACAATGAGCAGTTCTTC. It codes for CASSSRLQSSYNEQFF. The chain uses TRBV27 and TRBJ2-1; D gene ambiguous. CDR1 is MNHEY, CDR2 SMNVEV, per germline (reference sequence). V was clipped by 4 bases and J by 0 bases, with 13 bases between them. This CDR3 comprises 16 residues.